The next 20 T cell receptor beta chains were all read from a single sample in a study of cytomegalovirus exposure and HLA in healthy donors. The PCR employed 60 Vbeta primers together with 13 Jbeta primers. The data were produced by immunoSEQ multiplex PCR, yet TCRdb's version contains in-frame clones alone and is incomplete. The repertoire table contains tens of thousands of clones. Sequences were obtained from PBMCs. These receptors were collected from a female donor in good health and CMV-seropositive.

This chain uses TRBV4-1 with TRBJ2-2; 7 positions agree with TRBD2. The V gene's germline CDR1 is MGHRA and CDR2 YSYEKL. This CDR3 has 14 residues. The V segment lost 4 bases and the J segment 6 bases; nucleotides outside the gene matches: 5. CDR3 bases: TGCGCCAGCAGCCCCCGGACTAGTCCCGGGGAGCTGTTTTTT. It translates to CASSPRTSPGELFF.

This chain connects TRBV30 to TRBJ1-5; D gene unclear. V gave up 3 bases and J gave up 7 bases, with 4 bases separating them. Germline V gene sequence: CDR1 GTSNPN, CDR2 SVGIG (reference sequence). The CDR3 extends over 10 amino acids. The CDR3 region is CAWRLQPQHF. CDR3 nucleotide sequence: TGTGCCTGGAGACTCCAGCCCCAGCATTTT. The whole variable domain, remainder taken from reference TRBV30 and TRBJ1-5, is SQTIHQWPATLVQPVGSPLSLECTVEGTSNPNLYWYRQAAGRGLQLLFYSVGIGQISSEVPQNLSASRPQDRQFILSSKKLLLSDSGFYLCAWRLQPQHFGDGTRLSIL.

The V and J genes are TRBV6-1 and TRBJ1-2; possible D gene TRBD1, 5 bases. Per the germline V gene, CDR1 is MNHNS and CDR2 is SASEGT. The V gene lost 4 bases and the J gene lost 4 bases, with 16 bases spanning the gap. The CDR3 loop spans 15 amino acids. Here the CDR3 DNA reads TGTGCCAGCAGTGCCCGGACAACCCGGTCCTATGGCTACACCTTC. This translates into CASSARTTRSYGYTF.

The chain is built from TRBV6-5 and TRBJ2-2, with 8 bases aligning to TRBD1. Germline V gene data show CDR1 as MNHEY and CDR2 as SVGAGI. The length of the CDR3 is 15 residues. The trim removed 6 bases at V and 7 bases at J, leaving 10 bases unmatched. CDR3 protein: CASRKDRAVNGELFF. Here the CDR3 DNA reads TGTGCCAGCAGGAAGGACAGGGCGGTTAACGGGGAGCTGTTTTTT.

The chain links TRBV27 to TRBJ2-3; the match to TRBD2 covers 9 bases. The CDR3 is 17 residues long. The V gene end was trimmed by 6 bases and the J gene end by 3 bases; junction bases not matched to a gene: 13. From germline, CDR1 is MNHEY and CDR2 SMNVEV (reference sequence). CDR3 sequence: CASRTPTRTSETDTQYF. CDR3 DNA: TGTGCCAGCAGGACCCCCACGCGGACTAGCGAGACAGATACGCAGTATTTT.

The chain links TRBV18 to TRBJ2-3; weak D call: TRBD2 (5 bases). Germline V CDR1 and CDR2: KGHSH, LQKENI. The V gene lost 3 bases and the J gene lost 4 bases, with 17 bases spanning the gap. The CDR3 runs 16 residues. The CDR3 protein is CASSPLRERTPDTQYF. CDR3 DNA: TGTGCCAGCTCACCCCTCCGGGAAAGAACTCCAGATACGCAGTATTTT.

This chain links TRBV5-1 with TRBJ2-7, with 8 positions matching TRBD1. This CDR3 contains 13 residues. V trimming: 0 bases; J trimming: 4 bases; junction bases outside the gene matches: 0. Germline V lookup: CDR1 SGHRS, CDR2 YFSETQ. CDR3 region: CASSLGTGYEQYF. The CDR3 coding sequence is TGCGCCAGCAGCTTGGGGACAGGGTACGAGCAGTACTTC.

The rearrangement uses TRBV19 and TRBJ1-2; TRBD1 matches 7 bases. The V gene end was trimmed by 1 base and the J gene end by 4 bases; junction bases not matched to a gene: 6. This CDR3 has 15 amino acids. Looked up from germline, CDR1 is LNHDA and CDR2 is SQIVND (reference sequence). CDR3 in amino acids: CASSIVSGTAYGYTF. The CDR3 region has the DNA TGTGCCAGTAGTATAGTCTCCGGGACAGCCTATGGCTACACCTTC.

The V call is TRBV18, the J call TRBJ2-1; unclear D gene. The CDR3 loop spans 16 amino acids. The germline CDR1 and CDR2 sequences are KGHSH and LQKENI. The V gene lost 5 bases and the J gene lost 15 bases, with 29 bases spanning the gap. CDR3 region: CASSETRELLRNSLFF. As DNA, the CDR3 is TGTGCCAGCTCAGAGACTCGTGAGCTCCTAAGGAATTCTCTGTTCTTC.

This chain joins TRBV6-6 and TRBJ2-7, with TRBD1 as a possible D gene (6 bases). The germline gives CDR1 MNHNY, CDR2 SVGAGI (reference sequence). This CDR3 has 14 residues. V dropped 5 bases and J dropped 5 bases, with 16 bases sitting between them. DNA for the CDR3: TGTGCCAGCAGTCCCCCCGGGACAACAAACGAGCAGTACTTC. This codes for CASSPPGTTNEQYF.

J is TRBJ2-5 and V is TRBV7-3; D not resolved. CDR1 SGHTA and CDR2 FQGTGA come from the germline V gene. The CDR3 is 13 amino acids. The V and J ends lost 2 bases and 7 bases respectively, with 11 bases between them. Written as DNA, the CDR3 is TGTGCCAGCAGCTTATCGGAGTCGGGGACCCAGTACTTC. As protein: CASSLSESGTQYF. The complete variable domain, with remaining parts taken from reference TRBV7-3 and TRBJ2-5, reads GAGVSQTPSNKVTEKGKYVELRCDPISGHTALYWYRQSLGQGPEFLIYFQGTGAADDSGLPNDRFFAVRPEGSVSTLKIQRTERGDSAVYLCASSLSESGTQYFGPGTRLLVL.

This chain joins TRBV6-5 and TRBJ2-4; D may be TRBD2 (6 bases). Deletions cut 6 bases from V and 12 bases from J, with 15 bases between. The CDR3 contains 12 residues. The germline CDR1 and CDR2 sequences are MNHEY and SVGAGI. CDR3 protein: CASRFLGGPQYF. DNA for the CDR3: TGTGCCAGCAGATTCCTCGGGGGTCCTCAGTACTTC.

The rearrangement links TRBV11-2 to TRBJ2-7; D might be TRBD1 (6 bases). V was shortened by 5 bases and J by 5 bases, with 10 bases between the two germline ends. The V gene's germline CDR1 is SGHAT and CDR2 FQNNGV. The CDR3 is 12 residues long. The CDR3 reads CASSTTGNEQYF. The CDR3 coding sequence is TGTGCCAGCAGCACTACAGGGAACGAGCAGTACTTC.

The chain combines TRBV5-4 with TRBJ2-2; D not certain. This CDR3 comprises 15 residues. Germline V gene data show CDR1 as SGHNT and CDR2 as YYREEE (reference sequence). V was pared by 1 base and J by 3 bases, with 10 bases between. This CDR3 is CASSLISTHTGELFF. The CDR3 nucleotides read TGTGCCAGCAGCTTGATTAGCACTCACACCGGGGAGCTGTTTTTT. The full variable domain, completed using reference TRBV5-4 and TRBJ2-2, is ETGVTQSPTHLIKTRGQQVTLRCSSQSGHNTVSWYQQALGQGPQFIFQYYREEENGRGNFPPRFSGLQFPNYSSELNVNALELDDSALYLCASSLISTHTGELFFGEGSRLTVL.

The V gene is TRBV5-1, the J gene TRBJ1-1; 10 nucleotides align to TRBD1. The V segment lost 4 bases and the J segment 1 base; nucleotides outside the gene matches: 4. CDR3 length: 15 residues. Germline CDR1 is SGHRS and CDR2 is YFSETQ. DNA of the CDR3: TGCGCCAGCAGCGTCGGGGACAGGGGGAACACTGAAGCTTTCTTT. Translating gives CASSVGDRGNTEAFF.

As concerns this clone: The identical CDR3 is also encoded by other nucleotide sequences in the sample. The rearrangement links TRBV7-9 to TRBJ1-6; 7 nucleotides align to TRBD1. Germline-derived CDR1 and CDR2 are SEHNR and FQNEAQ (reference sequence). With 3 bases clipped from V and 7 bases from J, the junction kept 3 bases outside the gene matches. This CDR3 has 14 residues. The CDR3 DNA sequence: TGTGCCAGCAGCTTGGAGGGGGCGAATTCACCCCTCCACTTT. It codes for CASSLEGANSPLHF.

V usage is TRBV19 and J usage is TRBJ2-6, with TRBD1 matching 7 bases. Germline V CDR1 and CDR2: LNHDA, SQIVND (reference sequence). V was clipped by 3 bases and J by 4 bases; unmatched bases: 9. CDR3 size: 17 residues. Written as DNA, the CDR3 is TGTGCCAGTAGTATGAGGGCGACAGGGACCGGGGCCAACGTCCTGACTTTC. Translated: CASSMRATGTGANVLTF. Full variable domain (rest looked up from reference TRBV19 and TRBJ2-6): DGGITQSPKYLFRKEGQNVTLSCEQNLNHDAMYWYRQDPGQGLRLIYYSQIVNDFQKGDIAEGYSVSREKKESFPLTVTSAQKNPTAFYLCASSMRATGTGANVLTFGAGSRLTVL.

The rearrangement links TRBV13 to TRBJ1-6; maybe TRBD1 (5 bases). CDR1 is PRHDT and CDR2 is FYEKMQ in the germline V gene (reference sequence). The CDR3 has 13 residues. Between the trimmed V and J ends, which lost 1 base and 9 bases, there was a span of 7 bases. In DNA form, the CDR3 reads TGTGCCAGCAGCTTAGCGGGGGTTTCACCCCTCCACTTT. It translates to CASSLAGVSPLHF.

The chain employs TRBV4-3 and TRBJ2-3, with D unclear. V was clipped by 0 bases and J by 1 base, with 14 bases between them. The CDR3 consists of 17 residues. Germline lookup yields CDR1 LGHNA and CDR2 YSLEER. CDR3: CASSQDPNYRGTDTQYF. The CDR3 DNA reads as TGCGCCAGCAGCCAAGATCCCAATTACAGAGGCACAGATACGCAGTATTTT.

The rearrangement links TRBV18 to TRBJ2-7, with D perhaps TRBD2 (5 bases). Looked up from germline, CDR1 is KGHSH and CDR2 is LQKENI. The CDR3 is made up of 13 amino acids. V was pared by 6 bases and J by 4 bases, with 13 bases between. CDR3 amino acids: CASSLASGYEQYF. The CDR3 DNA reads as TGTGCCAGCTCTTTAGCGAGCGGTTACGAGCAGTACTTC.